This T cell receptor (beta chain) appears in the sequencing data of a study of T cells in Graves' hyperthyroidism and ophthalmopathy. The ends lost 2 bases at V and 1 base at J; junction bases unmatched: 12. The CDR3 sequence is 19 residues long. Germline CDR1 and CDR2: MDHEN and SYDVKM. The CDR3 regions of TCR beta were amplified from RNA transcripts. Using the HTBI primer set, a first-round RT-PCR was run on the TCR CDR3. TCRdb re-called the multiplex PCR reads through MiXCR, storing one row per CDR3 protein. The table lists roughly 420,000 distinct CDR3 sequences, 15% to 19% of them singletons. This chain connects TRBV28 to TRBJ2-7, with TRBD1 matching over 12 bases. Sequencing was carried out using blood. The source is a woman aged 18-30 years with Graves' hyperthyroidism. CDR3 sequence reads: CASSLTGTGGSFFSYEQYF. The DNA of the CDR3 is TGTGCCAGCAGTTTAACCGGGACAGGGGGCTCATTTTTTTCCTACGAGCAGTACTTC.